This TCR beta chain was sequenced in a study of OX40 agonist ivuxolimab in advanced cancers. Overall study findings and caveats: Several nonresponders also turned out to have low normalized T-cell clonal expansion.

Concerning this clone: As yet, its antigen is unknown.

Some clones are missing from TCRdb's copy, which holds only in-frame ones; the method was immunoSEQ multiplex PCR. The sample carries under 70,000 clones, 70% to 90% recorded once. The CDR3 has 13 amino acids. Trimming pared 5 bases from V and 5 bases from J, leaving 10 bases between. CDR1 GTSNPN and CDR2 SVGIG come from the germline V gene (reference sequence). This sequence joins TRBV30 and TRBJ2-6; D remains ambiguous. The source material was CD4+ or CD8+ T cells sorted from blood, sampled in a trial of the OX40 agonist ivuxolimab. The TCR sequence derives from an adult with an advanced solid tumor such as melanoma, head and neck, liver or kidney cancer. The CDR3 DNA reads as TGTGCCTGGGGACCGCCGTGGGCCAACGTCCTGACTTTC. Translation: CAWGPPWANVLTF.